These 3 T cell receptor beta chains were sequenced from one sample in a study of Graves' ophthalmopathy and Graves' hyperthyroidism. RNA transcripts yielded amplified TCR beta CDR3 regions. First-round RT-PCR relied on HTBI primers, and a second-round multiplex PCR came next. Via MiXCR, TCRdb re-called the multiplex PCR reads, giving one row per CDR3 protein. The sample consists of about 740,000 distinct CDR3 sequences, 40% of them appearing once. The sample consisted of peripheral blood. These receptors all stem from an adult man with Graves' ophthalmopathy.

This clonotype was seen many times. This chain uses TRBV20-1 with TRBJ2-7; 8 bases match TRBD2. CDR1 DFQATT and CDR2 SNEGSKA come from the germline V gene (reference sequence). The junction had 6 bases not matched to a gene; V was cut back by 1 base and J by 4 bases. This CDR3 region has 14 residues. The CDR3 DNA sequence: TGCAGTGCTAGAGTCCCTAGCGGGCCTTACGAGCAGTACTTC. This encodes CSARVPSGPYEQYF.

This clonotype was counted a few times. V gene TRBV2 combines with J gene TRBJ2-5; D possibly corresponds to TRBD2 (5 bases). The DNA end lines up better with TRBJ2-1; the J call may be wrong. Germline loops: CDR1 SNHLY, CDR2 FYNNEI. This CDR3 has 13 amino acids. The CDR3 protein is CASSESSVGEQFF. The CDR3 DNA is TGTGCCAGCAGTGAAAGTAGCGTTGGTGAGCAGTTCTTC.

This clonotype was recorded at least ten times. The V gene is TRBV20-1, the J gene TRBJ1-1, with 10 bases fitting TRBD1. Germline V gives CDR1 DFQATT, CDR2 SNEGSKA (reference sequence). With 6 bases clipped from V and 4 bases from J, the junction kept 5 bases outside the gene matches. The CDR3 is 13 amino acids. CDR3 nucleotide sequence: TGCAGTGCCGAGAGGACAGGGGGCACTGAAGCTTTCTTT. Translation: CSAERTGGTEAFF.